This TCR beta chain was observed in a study of T cell responses to AZD1222 COVID-19 vaccine. The assay was immunoSEQ multiplex PCR, and TCRdb's table has in-frame clones only and misses some. The sample consists of about 140,000 clones, about 90% of them appearing once. This TCR came from an adult who received the MenACWY meningococcal vaccine as a control. The source material was peripheral blood, sampled 28 days after the second dose of the MenACWY control vaccine.

CDR3 DNA sequence: TGTGCCAGCTATAAAGTCCCTATGAACACCGGGGAGCTGTTTTTT. Its protein is CASYKVPMNTGELFF. The chain couples TRBV5-4 to TRBJ2-2, with no clear D. V dropped 7 bases and J dropped 1 base, with 14 bases sitting between them. Germline values: CDR1 SGHNT, CDR2 YYREEE (reference sequence). CDR3 length equals 15 residues.